What follows describes a single T cell receptor beta chain. Its specificity is unknown. These data come from a study of T cell repertoires in cytomegalovirus infection. Whole-study findings and limits: Cumulated frequencies of public TCR beta families served to identify carriers of CMV plus the relevant HLA.

TCRdb re-called the reads with MiXCR, one entry per CDR3 protein. The repertoire holds a few hundred thousand distinct CDR3 sequences, over 15% seen once, with more than 45% in the top ten. The CDR3 has 15 amino acids. The V gene's germline CDR1 is SNHLY and CDR2 FYNNEI. The V and J ends lost 3 bases and 5 bases respectively, with 14 bases between them. Input material: CD8+ T cells from PBMCs. This receptor was identified in a human donor in good health (CMV status not recorded). Some clones in this sample may be carry-over from other donors' samples. V usage is TRBV2 and J usage is TRBJ2-1, with a weak D call TRBD1 (6 bases). The CDR3 sequence: CASSEVQGNNNEQFF. The CDR3 DNA is TGTGCCAGCAGTGAGGTCCAGGGGAACAACAATGAGCAGTTCTTC.